Reported below is one T cell receptor beta chain. In the original processing: Estimation of nucleated cell counts relied on the amplification of reference gene primers. The data were produced by immunoSEQ multiplex PCR, yet TCRdb's version contains in-frame clones alone and is incomplete. That table furnishes V, J and clone size, whereas the DNA furnished D and trimming. The table lists over 200,000 clones, roughly nine tenths of them singletons. The sample belongs to a study of blood T cell repertoires in COVID-19. Overall study: T cells, B-cell-depleted T cells, or PBMCs provided the cDNA or gDNA that served as material.

This CDR3 is 13 amino acids long. Per the germline V gene, CDR1 is GTSNPN and CDR2 is SVGIG (reference sequence). V dropped 3 bases and J dropped 1 base, with 7 bases sitting between them. The sample taken for sequencing was PBMCs or T cells enriched from blood (not recorded which). V usage is TRBV30 and J usage is TRBJ1-5, with D unresolved. The sequence came from a human donor in a cohort exposed to, infected with or recovered from COVID-19 (not recorded which). The donor label of this sample is uncertain. CDR3 in DNA: TGTGCCTGGAGCGAGTTGAGCAATCAGCCCCAGCATTTT. Its translation is CAWSELSNQPQHF.